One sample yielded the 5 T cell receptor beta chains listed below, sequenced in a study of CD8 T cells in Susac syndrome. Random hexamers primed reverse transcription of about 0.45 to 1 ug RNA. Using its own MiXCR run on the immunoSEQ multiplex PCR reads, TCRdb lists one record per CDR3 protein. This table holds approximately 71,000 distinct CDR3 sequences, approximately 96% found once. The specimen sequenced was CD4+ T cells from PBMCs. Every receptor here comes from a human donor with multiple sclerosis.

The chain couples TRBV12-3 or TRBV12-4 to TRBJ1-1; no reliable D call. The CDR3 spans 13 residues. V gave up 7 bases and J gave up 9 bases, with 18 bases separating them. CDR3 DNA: TGTGCCAGCACCGACCAGCCGAAGGTAAAAGCTTTCTTT. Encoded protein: CASTDQPKVKAFF.

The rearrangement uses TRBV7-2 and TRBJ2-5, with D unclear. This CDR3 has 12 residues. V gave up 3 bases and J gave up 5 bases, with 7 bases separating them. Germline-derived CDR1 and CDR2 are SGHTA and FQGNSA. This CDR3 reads CASSFRGETQYF. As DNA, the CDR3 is TGTGCCAGCAGCTTCCGTGGGGAGACCCAGTACTTC.

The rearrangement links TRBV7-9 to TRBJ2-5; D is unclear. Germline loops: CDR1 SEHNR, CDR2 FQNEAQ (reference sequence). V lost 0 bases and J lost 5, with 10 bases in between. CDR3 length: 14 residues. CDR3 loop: CASSLALEPETQYF. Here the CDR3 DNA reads TGTGCCAGCAGCTTAGCGCTAGAGCCTGAGACCCAGTACTTC. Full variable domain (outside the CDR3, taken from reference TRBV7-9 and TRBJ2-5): DTGVSQNPRHKITKRGQNVTFRCDPISEHNRLYWYRQTLGQGPEFLTYFQNEAQLEKSRLLSDRFSAERPKGSFSTLEIQRTEQGDSAMYLCASSLALEPETQYFGPGTRLLVL.

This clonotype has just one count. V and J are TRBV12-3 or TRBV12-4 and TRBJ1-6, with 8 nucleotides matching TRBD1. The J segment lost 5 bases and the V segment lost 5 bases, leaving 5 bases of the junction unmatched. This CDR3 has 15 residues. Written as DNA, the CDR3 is TGTGCCAGCAGTACCGGACAGGGTAATAATTCACCCCTCCACTTT. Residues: CASSTGQGNNSPLHF.

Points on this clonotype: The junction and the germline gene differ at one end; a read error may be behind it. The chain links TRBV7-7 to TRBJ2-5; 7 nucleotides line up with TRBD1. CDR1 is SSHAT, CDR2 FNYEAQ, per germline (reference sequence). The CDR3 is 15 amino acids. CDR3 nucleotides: TGTGCTAGCAGCTTAGACAGGGTTTTCCAAGAGACCCAGTACTTC. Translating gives CASSLDRVFQETQYF.